This record concerns one T cell receptor (beta chain) sequence. The antigen is unknown. This record comes from a study of cytomegalovirus exposure and HLA in healthy donors. Background on the study: Unique TCRs numbering roughly 85 million, obtained from HLA-typed donors, made up an early data release. Study results and limitations: The authors listed 180 or so TCR beta chains as cytomegalovirus-associated. When a later analysis was performed, an Asian-associated ancestry cluster reportedly had fewer N-insertions than the roughly 730-donor mean.

Primers for the PCR totalled 60 Vbeta and 13 Jbeta. Sequenced by immunoSEQ multiplex PCR; TCRdb stores in-frame clones only, minus some. The sample holds approximately 110,000 clones, over 65% seen once. V was cut by 6 bases and J by 4 bases, with 13 bases left in between. CDR3 size: 13 residues. Germline V gene data show CDR1 as MNHEY and CDR2 as SVGAGI. Sequences were obtained from PBMCs. The origin of this receptor is a man over 45 in good health and CMV-seronegative. The V call is TRBV6-5, the J call TRBJ2-7, with D hard to call. The CDR3 nucleotides are TGTGCCAGCAGGATGGCCTTCCCTTACGAGCAGTACTTC. Amino acid sequence: CASRMAFPYEQYF.